These T cell receptor beta chains were read from a single sample in a study of blood T cell repertoires in COVID-19. Method: immunoSEQ multiplex PCR; TCRdb's copy keeps in-frame clones and lacks some. The sample holds about 170,000 clones, around nine tenths seen once. Specimen: PBMCs or T cells enriched from blood (not recorded which). The source is a woman aged 18-29 years who had recovered from COVID-19. CDR3s include the opening cysteine and the closing phenylalanine or tryptophan. The D gene is left open where the match is weak. Size is omitted from some rows. Given values are once, few, many or a class for expanded clones.

V: TRBV3-1/TRBV3-2; size: .; D: .; J: TRBJ2-7; CDR3: CASSYSYEQYF; DNA: TGTGCCAGCAGCTACTCCTACGAGCAGTACTTC
V: TRBV28; size: .; D: .; J: TRBJ1-2; CDR3: CASSLYLGGNGYTF; DNA: TGTGCCAGCAGTTTATACCTGGGGGGAAATGGCTACACCTTC
V: TRBV7-8; size: .; D: .; J: TRBJ2-7; CDR3: CASSLGLASYEQYF; DNA: TGTGCCAGCAGCTTAGGCCTAGCGTCCTACGAGCAGTACTTC
V: TRBV6-5; size: .; D: TRBD1; J: TRBJ2-2; CDR3: CASRGTGGPGELFF; DNA: TGTGCCAGCAGGGGGACAGGGGGCCCCGGGGAGCTGTTTTTT
V: TRBV19; size: .; D: .; J: TRBJ2-2; CDR3: CASDDESDTGELFF; DNA: TGTGCCAGCGACGATGAGAGCGACACCGGGGAGCTGTTTTTT
V: TRBV28; size: .; D: .; J: TRBJ2-7; CDR3: CASRRQAISTYEQYF; DNA: TGTGCCAGCAGGCGACAGGCAATCTCTACCTACGAGCAGTACTTC
V: TRBV19; size: many; D: TRBD1; J: TRBJ1-2; CDR3: CASSGTGGIGYTF; DNA: TGTGCCAGTTCCGGGACAGGGGGAATTGGCTACACCTTC
V: TRBV12-5; size: .; D: .; J: TRBJ2-1; CDR3: CASGLPLIAPLAASSYNEQFF; DNA: TGTGCTAGTGGTTTGCCACTAATCGCCCCTTTAGCGGCCAGCTCCTACAATGAGCAGTTCTTC
V: TRBV18; size: .; D: TRBD2; J: TRBJ2-3; CDR3: CASSLMASGRGSTDTQYF; DNA: TGTGCCAGCTCACTAATGGCTAGCGGGAGAGGCAGCACAGATACGCAGTATTTT
V: TRBV7-3; size: .; D: TRBD2; J: TRBJ2-5; CDR3: CASSPTGGLVGETQYF; DNA: TGTGCCAGCAGCCCAACGGGCGGACTAGTTGGAGAGACCCAGTACTTC
V: TRBV3-1/TRBV3-2; size: .; D: .; J: TRBJ1-3; CDR3: CASTGVDTIYF; DNA: TGTGCCAGCACCGGAGTTGACACCATATATTTT
V: TRBV19; size: .; D: .; J: TRBJ1-5; CDR3: CASSINVLQGRNQPQHF; DNA: TGTGCCAGTAGTATAAACGTGCTCCAGGGGAGAAATCAGCCCCAGCATTTT
V: TRBV7-9; size: .; D: TRBD1; J: TRBJ2-7; CDR3: CASSQPAGGSHEQYF; DNA: TGTGCCAGCAGCCAACCGGCAGGGGGTTCCCACGAGCAGTACTTC
V: TRBV27; size: .; D: TRBD2; J: TRBJ2-7; CDR3: CASSLEAGDEQYF; DNA: TGTGCCAGCAGTTTAGAGGCGGGGGACGAGCAGTACTTC
V: TRBV10-3; size: .; D: TRBD2; J: TRBJ2-7; CDR3: CAISESLAGPYEQYF; DNA: TGTGCCATCAGTGAGTCGCTAGCGGGACCCTACGAGCAGTACTTC
V: TRBV30; size: .; D: .; J: TRBJ2-5; CDR3: CAWSRDYQETQYF; DNA: TGTGCCTGGAGTCGGGACTACCAAGAGACCCAGTACTTC
V: TRBV28; size: .; D: .; J: TRBJ1-4; CDR3: CASSLGAEEKLFF; DNA: TGTGCCAGCAGTTTGGGGGCTGAGGAAAAACTGTTTTTT
V: TRBV12-3/TRBV12-4; size: .; D: .; J: TRBJ1-4; CDR3: CASSRDINEKLFF; DNA: TGTGCCAGCAGTAGGGACATTAATGAAAAACTGTTTTTT
V: TRBV2; size: once; D: TRBD1; J: TRBJ1-1; CDR3: CASSTTTGAVEAFF; DNA: TGTGCCAGCAGTACTACGACAGGGGCGGTTGAAGCTTTCTTT
V: TRBV11-2; size: few; D: .; J: TRBJ2-1; CDR3: CASSPANIYEQFF; DNA: TGTGCCAGCAGCCCCGCAAACATCTATGAGCAGTTCTTC
V: TRBV28; size: .; D: TRBD1; J: TRBJ2-2; CDR3: CASSFPRDSNTGELFF; DNA: TGTGCCAGCAGTTTCCCCCGGGACAGTAACACCGGGGAGCTGTTTTTT
V: TRBV9; size: .; D: .; J: TRBJ1-4; CDR3: CASSLAGDNEKLFF; DNA: TGTGCCAGCAGTTTGGCAGGGGATAATGAAAAACTGTTTTTT
V: TRBV5-4; size: once; D: .; J: TRBJ2-7; CDR3: CASSNAVGYEQYF; DNA: TGTGCCAGCAGTAACGCGGTTGGGTACGAGCAGTACTTC
V: TRBV11-2; size: .; D: TRBD1; J: TRBJ1-5; CDR3: CASSLGTGSYSNQPQHF; DNA: TGTGCCAGCAGCTTGGGGACAGGTTCATATAGCAATCAGCCCCAGCATTTT